The source of this T cell receptor beta chain is a study of OX40 agonist ivuxolimab in advanced cancers. Study in general: Dose-escalation patients' cancers were hepatocellular carcinoma, melanoma, renal cell or head and neck cancer. A partial response was reached by three patients: one with hepatocellular carcinoma and two with cutaneous melanoma.

This clone has a single count. The antigen remains unidentified. TCRdb's copy holds only in-frame clones and misses some; the assay was immunoSEQ multiplex PCR. This sample has roughly 46,000 clones; 70% to 90% occur once, and the top ten carry around 11%. Study observations and caveats: CD4+ and CD8+ blood T cells expanded clonally by week 6 at 0.1 to 3.0 mg/kg.

This receptor was identified in an adult with an advanced solid tumor such as melanoma, head and neck, liver or kidney cancer. Sample: CD4+ or CD8+ T cells sorted from blood, taken in a trial of the OX40 agonist ivuxolimab.

The CDR3: CASSLRAENTGELFF. The DNA of the CDR3 is TGCGCCAGCAGCCTAAGAGCCGAGAACACCGGGGAGCTGTTTTTT. J is TRBJ2-2 and V is TRBV4-3, with D uncertain. The length of the CDR3 is 15 residues. CDR1 is LGHNA and CDR2 is YSLEER in the germline V gene. Between the trimmed V and J ends, which lost 4 bases and 1 base, there was a span of 10 bases.